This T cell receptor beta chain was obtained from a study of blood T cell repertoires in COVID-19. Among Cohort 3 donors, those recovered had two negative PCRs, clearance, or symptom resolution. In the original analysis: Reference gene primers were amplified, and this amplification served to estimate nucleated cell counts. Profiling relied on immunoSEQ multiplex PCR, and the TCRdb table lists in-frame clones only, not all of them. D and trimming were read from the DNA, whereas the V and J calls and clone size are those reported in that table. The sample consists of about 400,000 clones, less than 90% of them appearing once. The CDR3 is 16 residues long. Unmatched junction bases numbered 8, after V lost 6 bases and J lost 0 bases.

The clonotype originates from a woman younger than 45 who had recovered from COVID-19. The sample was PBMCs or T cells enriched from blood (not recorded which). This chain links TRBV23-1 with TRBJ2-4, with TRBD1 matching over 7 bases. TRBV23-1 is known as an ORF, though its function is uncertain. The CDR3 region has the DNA TGCGCCAGCAGGCAACCGGGACAGCTAGCCAAAAACATTCAGTACTTC. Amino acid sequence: CASRQPGQLAKNIQYF.